These T cell receptor beta chains were read from a single sample in a study of shared clonotypes between healthy human individuals. Sequencing was performed with immunoSEQ multiplex PCR; in TCRdb, only in-frame clones are kept and a portion is missing. The sample holds 1.5 million to 2.5 million clones, roughly 94% seen once. Sequencing was done on a sample of naive CD8+ T cells sorted from blood. The source is a man younger than 35 in good health. Both conserved end residues are part of each CDR3. The D gene is left open where the match is weak. Expanded clones are given a class, and other clones once, few, many or no size at all.

J gene | clone size | D gene | CDR3 length | V gene | CDR3 protein | CDR3 DNA
TRBJ1-1 | . | . | 13 | TRBV25-1 | CASSDFPREGAFF | TGTGCCAGCAGTGACTTTCCCAGGGAGGGAGCTTTCTTT
TRBJ2-7 | . | . | 12 | TRBV15 | CATSARSYEQYF | TGTGCCACCAGCGCCAGGTCCTACGAGCAGTACTTC
TRBJ2-7 | . | . | 17 | TRBV19 | CASSLRGGTPSSYEQYF | TGTGCCAGTAGCCTCAGGGGGGGCACCCCCAGCTCCTACGAGCAGTACTTC
TRBJ2-5 | . | . | 13 | TRBV5-4 | CASSLVGEETQYF | TGTGCCAGCAGCTTGGTGGGAGAAGAGACCCAGTACTTC
TRBJ2-1 | . | . | 12 | TRBV11-2 | CASSLGVSGQFF | TGTGCCAGCAGCCTTGGAGTCTCTGGGCAGTTCTTC
TRBJ1-1 | once | . | 14 | TRBV25-1 | CASSEYGGDTEAFF | TGTGCCAGCAGTGAATATGGGGGAGACACTGAAGCTTTCTTT
TRBJ1-1 | once | . | 17 | TRBV25-1 | CASSEWDLTTMNTEAFF | TGTGCCAGCAGTGAATGGGACTTGACAACTATGAACACTGAAGCTTTCTTT
TRBJ2-7 | many | TRBD1 | 14 | TRBV7-6 | CASSPYSGTGEQYF | TGTGCCAGCAGCCCCTATTCCGGGACAGGCGAGCAGTACTTC
TRBJ1-5 | . | . | 17 | TRBV6-4 | CAARVGRDVYSNQPQHF | TGTGCCGCGCGCGTGGGCAGGGATGTCTATAGCAATCAGCCCCAGCATTTT
TRBJ2-1 | . | TRBD2 | 14 | TRBV10-3 | CAIGTSGGAYEQFF | TGTGCCATCGGAACTAGCGGGGGGGCCTATGAGCAGTTCTTC
TRBJ2-3 | . | . | 16 | TRBV7-2 | CASSLGVGGNTDTQYF | TGTGCCAGCAGCTTAGGGGTCGGCGGAAACACAGATACGCAGTATTTT
TRBJ2-1 | . | TRBD2 | 15 | TRBV11-2 | CASSAREGRHNEQFF | TGTGCCAGCAGCGCGCGGGAGGGCCGCCACAATGAGCAGTTCTTC
TRBJ1-2 | . | . | 14 | TRBV5-1 | CASSLGTDNYGYTF | TGCGCCAGCAGCTTGGGAACGGATAACTATGGCTACACCTTC
TRBJ2-5 | . | . | 14 | TRBV27 | CASSLLGGGETQYF | TGTGCCAGCAGTTTACTGGGGGGTGGGGAGACCCAGTACTTC
TRBJ2-7 | . | TRBD1 | 13 | TRBV27 | CASAWGQYYEQYF | TGTGCCAGCGCATGGGGACAGTACTACGAGCAGTACTTC
TRBJ1-2 | . | TRBD1 | 14 | TRBV9 | CASSHWDRHLGYTF | TGTGCCAGCAGCCACTGGGACAGGCACTTGGGCTACACCTTC
TRBJ2-7 | few | . | 13 | TRBV7-9 | CASSEGEAYEQYF | TGTGCCAGCAGCGAGGGGGAGGCCTACGAGCAGTACTTC